Sequencing of this T cell receptor beta chain was carried out in a study of spatial heterogeneity in lung cancer. Study-wide background: Those follow-up PBMC samples that were available underwent sequencing, at a median interval of about 2 years following resection.

This sample's time point: blood at routine non-recurrence follow-up after resection. Whole RNA, isolated from tumor, nontumor lung or frozen PBMC, was sequenced without prior sorting. Note on this clonotype: Its antigen is not identified.

Individual TCR cDNA molecules each bore their own unique molecular identifier. TCRdb redid the calling of the 5' RACE reads with MiXCR, one entry per CDR3 protein. The table records fewer than 150,000 distinct CDR3 sequences, about 10% of them present only once. Germline lookup yields CDR1 MNHNS and CDR2 SASEGT. This CDR3 has 17 amino acids. The J segment lost 7 bases and the V segment lost 0 bases, leaving 11 bases of the junction unmatched. Study observations and caveats: Ubiquitous expanded tumor TCRs surfaced in blood more at resection than they did at follow-up.

The starting material was PBMCs, obtained at follow-up. This TCR derives from a female donor with early-stage non-small cell lung cancer. This chain connects TRBV6-1 to TRBJ2-5; 10 bases fit TRBD2. CDR3 coding DNA: TGTGCCAGCAGTGAAGCTGGACTAGCGGATAAGAGAAGGACCCAGTACTTC. Its protein product is CASSEAGLADKRRTQYF.